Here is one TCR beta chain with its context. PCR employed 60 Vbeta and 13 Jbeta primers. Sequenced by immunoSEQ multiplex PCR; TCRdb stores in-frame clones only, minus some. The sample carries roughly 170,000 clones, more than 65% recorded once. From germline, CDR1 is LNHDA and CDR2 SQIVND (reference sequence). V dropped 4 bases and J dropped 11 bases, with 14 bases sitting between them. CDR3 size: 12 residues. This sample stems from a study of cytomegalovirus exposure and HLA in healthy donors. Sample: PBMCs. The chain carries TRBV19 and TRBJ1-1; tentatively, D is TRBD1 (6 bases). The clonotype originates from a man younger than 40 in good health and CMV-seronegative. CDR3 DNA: TGTGCCAGTAGTAGTAGGGGGAGAGAGGCTTTCTTT. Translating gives CASSSRGREAFF.